The 8 T cell receptor beta chains given below trace back to one sample, sequenced in a study of cytomegalovirus exposure and HLA in healthy donors. Amplification used 60 Vbeta primers and 13 Jbeta primers. Using immunoSEQ multiplex PCR, the repertoire was profiled, and TCRdb retains in-frame clones only, with some absent. The data show 150,000 to 200,000 clones, around 81% seen once. The sequencing sample was made of PBMCs. These receptor sequences come from a man between 18 and 35 years old in good health and CMV-seronegative.

The chain employs TRBV18 and TRBJ2-5, with 11 bases lining up with TRBD2. The V segment lost 3 bases and the J segment 0 bases; nucleotides outside the gene matches: 6. This CDR3 is built from 17 residues. CDR1 and CDR2 from the germline V gene are KGHSH and LQKENI. The DNA for the CDR3 is TGTGCCAGCTCACCTCGAACTAGCGGGAGTCACCAAGAGACCCAGTACTTC. Its translation: CASSPRTSGSHQETQYF.

This clone was counted ten times or more. This chain connects TRBV15 to TRBJ1-1; D not certain. This CDR3 spans 13 amino acids. Between the trimmed V and J ends, which lost 0 bases and 2 bases, there was a span of 4 bases. From germline, CDR1 is LNHNV and CDR2 YYDKDF (reference sequence). The CDR3 loop is CATSRDKNTEAFF. CDR3 sequence (DNA): TGTGCCACCAGCAGAGACAAAAACACTGAAGCTTTCTTT.

V and J are TRBV4-3 and TRBJ2-1; D ambiguous. Per the germline V gene, CDR1 is LGHNA and CDR2 is YSLEER. V lost 0 bases, J lost 8 bases, and 8 bases lay in between. The CDR3 has 13 amino acids. The CDR3 reads CASSQESRYEQFF. CDR3 bases: TGCGCCAGCAGCCAAGAATCACGGTATGAGCAGTTCTTC.

This clone has only a few counts. The gene calls are TRBV25-1 and TRBJ2-7; TRBD1 might be the D (5 bases). Germline CDR1 reads MGHDK; CDR2 reads SYGVNS. V dropped 6 bases and J dropped 2 bases, with 11 bases sitting between them. The CDR3 is made up of 13 amino acids. CDR3 amino acids: CASRGAGTYEQYF. The CDR3 DNA follows: TGTGCCAGCAGAGGGGCTGGTACCTACGAGCAGTACTTC.

The chain recombines TRBV28 with TRBJ1-2; tentatively, D is TRBD1 (5 bases). The CDR3 loop spans 12 amino acids. Germline V CDR1 and CDR2: MDHEN, SYDVKM. V lost 3 bases to trimming and J lost 10 bases, with 12 bases between them. The CDR3 DNA reads TGTGCCAGCAGTTTCGGGGGGAATGACTACACCTTC. It specifies CASSFGGNDYTF.

V gene TRBV4-3 combines with J gene TRBJ1-2; D may be TRBD1 (6 bases). The length of the CDR3 is 17 residues. V shed 0 bases and J shed 3 bases, with 17 bases lying between them. Germline V gene lookup returns CDR1 LGHNA and CDR2 YSLEER. The chain's CDR3 is CASSQDGYGRGDYGYTF. The CDR3 nucleotides are TGCGCCAGCAGCCAAGATGGGTACGGGAGGGGGGACTATGGCTACACCTTC.

Of note for this clone: The same CDR3 also results from other DNA sequences found in this sample. The CDR3 reads CASSVAGITDTQYF. As DNA, the CDR3 is TGTGCCAGCAGCGTAGCGGGGATCACAGATACGCAGTATTTT. The rearrangement links TRBV9 to TRBJ2-3; tentative D call: TRBD2 (5 bases). Between the trimmed V and J ends, which lost 0 bases and 2 bases, there was a span of 7 bases. From germline, CDR1 is SGDLS and CDR2 YYNGEE. The CDR3 extends over 14 amino acids.

This clone showed up just once. The chain is built from TRBV27 and TRBJ2-3; possibly TRBD1 for D (5 bases). CDR3 size: 13 residues. Trimming shortened V by 6 bases and J by 0 bases, and 7 bases separated the two germline ends. CDR1 is MNHEY, CDR2 SMNVEV, per germline (reference sequence). The CDR3 coding sequence is TGTGCCAGCAGAGGGGCTAGCACAGATACGCAGTATTTT. This sequence encodes CASRGASTDTQYF.